Below, 24 T cell receptor beta chains from the same sample are listed, as sequenced in a study of T cell clonality in common variable immunodeficiency. Profiled with immunoSEQ multiplex PCR; TCRdb holds only in-frame clones, not every one. The sample includes 35,000 to 55,000 clones, none of them occurring once. Specimen: peripheral blood mononuclear cells. All receptors come from a person between 18 and 75 years old in good health.

This clone appeared many times. Sequencing ends 3 residues short of the CDR3 end; the germline J gene provides the rest. V is TRBV20-1 and J is TRBJ1-2, with a possible D match to TRBD1 (5 bases). V gave up 0 bases and J gave up 1 base, with 9 bases separating them. This CDR3 has 14 amino acids. Germline values: CDR1 DFQATT, CDR2 SNEGSKA (reference sequence). Partial CDR3 DNA: TGCAGTGCTAGAGATCGTAGGGGTAACTATGGC. Translating it yields CSARDRRGNYG. The entire CDR3 protein is CSARDRRGNYGYTF.

This clone was seen repeatedly, ten times or more. The read halts 3 residues ahead of the CDR3 end, with the missing end drawn from the germline J gene. The chain has TRBV5-1 and TRBJ1-2; 9 nucleotides match TRBD1. The CDR3 is 16 amino acids. Germline V CDR1 and CDR2: SGHRS, YFSETQ. J gave up 5 bases and V 3 bases, and 11 bases lay outside the gene matches. The part of the CDR3 DNA that was read is TGCGCCAGCAGCTGGACCGAGGACAGGGGTAGTTATGGC. Its protein product is CASSWTEDRGSYG. The whole CDR3 protein reads CASSWTEDRGSYGYTF.

This clone was counted at least ten times. With the read ending 3 residues before the CDR3 end, the germline J gene is used to fill in that end. The chain links TRBV19 to TRBJ2-2; 8 positions match TRBD1. The CDR3 has 15 amino acids. Germline CDR1 reads LNHDA; CDR2 reads SQIVND (reference sequence). The V and J ends lost 7 bases and 3 bases, in that order; junction bases with no gene match: 7. CDR3 residues: CASNNDRGYTGELFF. CDR3 DNA (partial): TGTGCCAGTAATAACGACAGGGGCTACACCGGGGAG.

There are a few counts of this clone. The CDR3 end lies 3 residues beyond the end of the read and is filled in from the germline J gene. V and J are TRBV2 and TRBJ1-2; D is unclear. Between the trimmed V and J ends, which lost 4 bases and 5 bases, there was a span of 17 bases. Germline V gene data show CDR1 as SNHLY and CDR2 as FYNNEI. CDR3 length: 15 amino acids. The CDR3 is CASSGGNLVRYGYTF. CDR3 DNA, as far as it was read: TGTGCCAGCAGTGGCGGCAACTTGGTGCGTTATGGC.

This clone was counted many times. The read gets to within 3 residues of the CDR3 end, and the germline J gene fills in the rest. J is TRBJ2-2 and V is TRBV10-3; the match to TRBD2 covers 10 bases. Germline V gives CDR1 ENHRY, CDR2 SYGVKD. Trimming cost V 0 bases and J 5 bases; bases outside gene matches: 6. The CDR3 spans 17 residues. CDR3 sequence: CAISESSSGGSTGELFF. Partial CDR3 DNA: TGTGCCATCAGTGAGTCGTCTAGCGGGGGCTCAACCGGGGAG.

This clone rates as medium-sized (0.01 to 0.1%). This CDR3 is CASSPWASSGSSVGTDTQYF. The sequenced part of the CDR3 DNA is TGTGCCAGCAGCCCTTGGGCCTCTAGCGGGAGTAGTGTAGGCACAGATACG. V usage is TRBV4-2 and J usage is TRBJ2-3; 10 bases are a match to TRBD2. The read ends 3 residues shy of where the CDR3 ends; the end is completed using the germline J gene. The germline V gene has CDR1 LGHNA and CDR2 YNFKEQ. The CDR3 totals 20 residues. The trim removed 4 bases at V and 1 base at J, leaving 17 bases unmatched.

This clone was recorded at least ten times. The read ends 3 residues shy of where the CDR3 ends; the end is completed using the germline J gene. The gene calls are TRBV5-1 and TRBJ2-7; 9 bases line up with TRBD1. The CDR3 runs to 14 residues. V was pared by 4 bases and J by 6 bases, with 8 bases of the junction left unmatched. The V gene's germline CDR1 is SGHRS and CDR2 YFSETQ. CDR3 amino acids: CASSIRDRVAEQYF. The CDR3 bases that were read are TGCGCCAGCAGCATCCGGGACAGGGTTGCCGAG.

This clone was observed at least ten times. Coverage ceases 3 residues before the CDR3 finishes, and the germline J gene fills in the end. V is TRBV12-3 or TRBV12-4 and J is TRBJ1-3; D remains unclear. The CDR3 has 16 amino acids. Trimming removed 5 bases from V and 2 bases from J, with 16 bases in between. The DNA read from the CDR3 is TGTGCCAGCAGTCCGACCCCGGGGAGAGCTGGAAACACC. It yields the protein CASSPTPGRAGNT. The complete CDR3 sequence is CASSPTPGRAGNTIYF.

This clone has ten or more counts. With the read ending 3 residues before the CDR3 end, the germline J gene is used to fill in that end. This chain uses TRBV7-2 with TRBJ2-3; D is unclear. Germline values: CDR1 SGHTA, CDR2 FQGNSA. The CDR3 covers 14 residues. V lost 2 bases and J lost 6, with 12 bases in between. The CDR3: CASSLKSGGDTQYF. The covered CDR3 bases are TGTGCCAGCAGCTTAAAATCCGGCGGTGATACG.

This clone was seen at least ten times. The read ends 3 residues early relative to the CDR3; the germline J gene fills the gap. The chain combines TRBV19 with TRBJ2-3, with a weak D call TRBD2 (5 bases). Germline CDR1 reads LNHDA; CDR2 reads SQIVND (reference sequence). Trimming left V 1 base short and J 0 bases short, with 11 bases between. This CDR3 is built from 16 residues. Incomplete CDR3 DNA: TGTGCCAGTAGTATAGCCGCCTGGACTAGCACAGATACG. It codes for CASSIAAWTSTDT. The complete CDR3 sequence is CASSIAAWTSTDTQYF.

This clone was observed at least ten times. The read comes to an end 3 residues before the CDR3 does, leaving the germline J gene to fill in the end. The chain joins TRBV14 to TRBJ2-3; 8 bases map to TRBD2. CDR1 SGHDN and CDR2 FVKESK come from the germline V gene. This CDR3 spans 14 amino acids. The CDR3 here is CASSQARLAGPQYF. CDR3 bases read: TGTGCCAGCAGCCAAGCCCGGCTAGCGGGTCCG.

Comments on this clone: From the germline J gene comes the end of the CDR3, since the read stops 3 residues before it. This chain joins TRBV7-9 and TRBJ1-1; D unresolved. Germline CDR1 is SEHNR and CDR2 is FQNEAQ (reference sequence). The CDR3 contains 14 residues. CDR3 in amino acids: CASSLFTEEETAFF. CDR3 DNA, as far as it was read: TGTGCCAGCAGCTTATTTACAGAGGAAGAGACA.

This clone has ten or more counts. The read terminates 3 residues before the CDR3 end, so the remaining end is supplied by the germline J gene. V gene TRBV6-2 or TRBV6-3 combines with J gene TRBJ2-4; a weak D match, TRBD2 (5 bases). V was clipped by 6 bases and J by 3 bases, with 12 bases between them. In germline, CDR1 is MNHEY, CDR2 SVGEGT. CDR3 length: 14 residues. Partial CDR3 DNA: TGTGCCAGCAGCCGGGGAGAGGACAAAAACATT. This gives the protein CASSRGEDKNI. In full, the CDR3 is CASSRGEDKNIQYF.

This clone was detected many times. The CDR3 is cut off 3 residues early in the read; its end comes from the germline J gene. The genes are TRBV7-3 and TRBJ2-1; 7 nucleotides agree with TRBD2. The CDR3 covers 15 residues. Germline V CDR1 and CDR2: SGHTA, FQGTGA. V trimming: 3 bases; J trimming: 7 bases; junction bases outside the gene matches: 9. The CDR3 region is CASSLNIGGRNEQFF. The sequenced part of the CDR3 DNA is TGTGCCAGCAGCTTGAATATCGGGGGGAGGAATGAG.

This clone was seen at least ten times. The read comes to an end 3 residues before the CDR3 does, leaving the germline J gene to fill in the end. J is TRBJ2-3 and V is TRBV6-2 or TRBV6-3; no clear D. The CDR3 has 14 residues. The germline gives CDR1 MNHEY, CDR2 SVGEGT. V lost 3 bases to trimming and J lost 3 bases, with 10 bases between them. CDR3 DNA, as far as it was read: TGTGCCAGCAGTTATGGGCTTCAGACAGATACG. Translated, it gives CASSYGLQTDT. The complete CDR3 sequence is CASSYGLQTDTQYF.

This clone was observed a handful of times. Coverage ceases 3 residues before the CDR3 finishes, and the germline J gene fills in the end. The rearrangement joins TRBV5-1 to TRBJ2-3; D perhaps matches TRBD2 (6 bases). The germline gives CDR1 SGHRS, CDR2 YFSETQ. The V and J ends lost 7 bases and 5 bases respectively, with 11 bases between them. CDR3 length equals 12 residues. The sequenced CDR3 bases are TGCGCCAGCGCGGGGAGTGGAGATACG. It translates to CASAGSGDT. The complete CDR3 protein is CASAGSGDTQYF. The full variable domain, its missing parts supplied by reference TRBV5-1 and TRBJ2-3, is KAGVTQTPRYLIKTRGQQVTLSCSPISGHRSVSWYQQTPGQGLQFLFEYFSETQRNKGNFPGRFSGRQFSNSRSEMNVSTLELGDSALYLCASAGSGDTQYFGPGTRLTVL.

This clone appeared many times. The read falls 3 residues short of the CDR3 end, and the missing part is taken from the germline J gene. The rearrangement links TRBV30 to TRBJ2-3; D gene unclear. The germline V and J ends were trimmed by 0 bases and 5 bases, with 15 bases remaining between them. CDR1 GTSNPN and CDR2 SVGIG come from the germline V gene (reference sequence). CDR3 size: 15 residues. CDR3 bases read: TGTGCCTGGAGTGTCGTAGGGTCCTTGAGAGATACG. This encodes CAWSVVGSLRDT. The complete CDR3 protein is CAWSVVGSLRDTQYF.

In this sample, this clone turned up many times. The CDR3 protein is CASSPPRQGNYEQYF. The part of the CDR3 DNA that was read is TGTGCCAGCAGTCCGCCTCGACAGGGAAACTACGAG. The V gene is TRBV28, the J gene TRBJ2-7; 7 positions match TRBD1. The read ends 3 residues early relative to the CDR3; the germline J gene fills the gap. This CDR3 is built from 15 residues. Germline trimming cut 5 bases from V and 3 bases from J; bases unmatched to any gene: 10. Germline lookup yields CDR1 MDHEN and CDR2 SYDVKM.

This clone was detected ten times or more. The read falls 3 residues short of the CDR3 end, and the missing part is taken from the germline J gene. This chain uses TRBV30 with TRBJ1-1; a weak D match, TRBD1 (6 bases). The CDR3 consists of 12 residues. The germline V and J ends were trimmed by 3 bases and 7 bases, with 12 bases remaining between them. Germline loops: CDR1 GTSNPN, CDR2 SVGIG (reference sequence). CDR3 region: CAWSTGIGEAFF. The part of the CDR3 DNA that was read is TGTGCCTGGAGCACAGGGATCGGTGAA.

This clone was counted ten times or more. The CDR3 goes on 3 residues after the read ends, and that part is filled in from the germline J gene. The V and J genes are TRBV30 and TRBJ2-7, with 10 nucleotides matching TRBD1. The CDR3 is 14 residues long. Germline V gene lookup returns CDR1 GTSNPN and CDR2 SVGIG (reference sequence). The trim removed 1 base at V and 5 bases at J, leaving 5 bases unmatched. This CDR3 is CAWSEGTGVDEQYF. The sequenced part of the CDR3 DNA is TGTGCCTGGAGTGAAGGGACAGGGGTCGACGAG.

This clone showed up many times. The read ends 3 residues shy of where the CDR3 ends; the end is completed using the germline J gene. This chain connects TRBV5-6 to TRBJ1-3; 7 positions match TRBD1. CDR3 length: 15 residues. V shed 4 bases, J shed 4 bases, and the junction held 8 bases outside the gene matches. Germline lookup yields CDR1 SGHDT and CDR2 YYEEEE. CDR3 loop: CASSKLGGSGNTIYF. CDR3 DNA, as far as it was read: TGTGCCAGCAGCAAACTAGGGGGCTCGGGAAACACC.

This clone has at least ten counts. The read gets to within 3 residues of the CDR3 end, and the germline J gene fills in the rest. The rearrangement joins TRBV2 to TRBJ2-2; 12 nucleotides align to TRBD1. The CDR3 length is 15 residues. Germline-derived CDR1 and CDR2 are SNHLY and FYNNEI. After removal of 6 bases from V and 6 bases from J, the junction contained 5 bases not matched to a gene. CDR3 bases read: TGTGCCAGCAGCGCGGGACAGGGGGCGTCCGGGGAG. As protein: CASSAGQGASGE. The CDR3 in its entirety is CASSAGQGASGELFF. The full variable domain, its missing parts supplied by reference TRBV2 and TRBJ2-2, is EPEVTQTPSHQVTQMGQEVILRCVPISNHLYFYWYRQILGQKVEFLVSFYNNEISEKSEIFDDQFSVERPDGSNFTLKIRSTKLEDSAMYFCASSAGQGASGELFFGEGSRLTVL.

In its sample, this clone was seen many times. The CDR3 DNA, read in part, is TGTGCCAGCAGCCCGACTAGTGGCAAGAGGAATGAG. Protein sequence: CASSPTSGKRNE. The CDR3 in its entirety is CASSPTSGKRNEQFF. V is TRBV7-9 and J is TRBJ2-1; D possibly corresponds to TRBD2 (6 bases). The read halts 3 residues ahead of the CDR3 end, with the missing end drawn from the germline J gene. Trimming cost V 5 bases and J 7 bases, with 18 bases left between them. Germline V gene lookup returns CDR1 SEHNR and CDR2 FQNEAQ (reference sequence). CDR3 size: 15 residues.

This clone has at least ten counts. The CDR3 extends 3 residues past the end of the read, so its final part is completed from the germline J gene. This rearrangement joins TRBV19 to TRBJ2-1; 10 nucleotides match TRBD2. The J segment lost 6 bases and the V segment lost 2 bases, leaving 4 bases of the junction unmatched. This CDR3 spans 15 amino acids. From germline, CDR1 is LNHDA and CDR2 SQIVND (reference sequence). CDR3 sequence: CASSIMSGRANEQFF. Partial CDR3 DNA: TGTGCCAGTAGTATAATGAGCGGGAGGGCCAATGAG.